These 18 T cell receptor beta chains were sequenced from one sample in a study of shared clonotypes between healthy human individuals. TCRdb keeps only in-frame clones here, not all; method: immunoSEQ multiplex PCR. The sample lists about 2 million clones, 85% to 95% occurring once. Naive CD8 cells lacked CD45RO and underwent positive selection for CCR7, leaving out terminally differentiated effector memory CD45RA+ cells. The sample consisted of naive CD8+ T cells sorted from blood. Receptors originate from a man aged 18 to 30 in good health.

The rearrangement uses TRBV2 and TRBJ2-2; D possibly corresponds to TRBD2 (5 bases). The germline gives CDR1 SNHLY, CDR2 FYNNEI. With 8 bases removed from V and 3 bases from J, the gap between germline ends came to 19 bases. CDR3 length: 16 residues. CDR3 DNA sequence: TGTGCCAGCCGACCTCCGGGATTAGAGGACACCGGGGAGCTGTTTTTT. Translating gives CASRPPGLEDTGELFF.

The CDR3 DNA is TGTGCCAGCAGCTGGACCGTGAGCTCCTACGAGCAGTACTTC. Translated: CASSWTVSSYEQYF. This chain connects TRBV13 to TRBJ2-7; D is unclear. The CDR3 contains 14 residues. The germline V and J ends were trimmed by 4 bases and 0 bases, with 10 bases remaining between them. Looked up from germline, CDR1 is PRHDT and CDR2 is FYEKMQ (reference sequence).

The chain joins TRBV29-1 to TRBJ2-1; 10 nucleotides match TRBD2. The CDR3 extends over 14 amino acids. CDR1 and CDR2 (germline): SQVTM, ANQGSEA. Trimming at V came to 3 bases and at J to 6 bases, leaving 5 bases not matched to a gene. The DNA for the CDR3 is TGCAGCGTTGACCCGGGACTAGCGTCCAATGAGCAGTTCTTC. As protein: CSVDPGLASNEQFF.

V usage is TRBV13 and J usage is TRBJ2-6; 8 bases fit TRBD1. V lost 4 bases, J lost 6 bases, and 2 bases stayed unmatched. This CDR3 has 14 residues. Germline loops: CDR1 PRHDT, CDR2 FYEKMQ (reference sequence). DNA of the CDR3: TGTGCCAGCAGCTCGGACAGGGTGGCCAACGTCCTGACTTTC. Protein sequence: CASSSDRVANVLTF.

A word on this clone: Other DNA sequences from this sample encode an identical CDR3 as well. This chain joins TRBV5-4 and TRBJ2-1, with D possibly TRBD1 on 6 matching bases. Trimming took 2 bases from V and 4 from J, leaving 10 bases between them. This CDR3 contains 14 residues. The germline V gene encodes CDR1 SGHNT and CDR2 YYREEE (reference sequence). The CDR3 DNA follows: TGTGCCAGCAGCTTCGGACAGCCTTACAATGAGCAGTTCTTC. Translation: CASSFGQPYNEQFF. The variable domain in full, completed from reference TRBV5-4 and TRBJ2-1, reads ETGVTQSPTHLIKTRGQQVTLRCSSQSGHNTVSWYQQALGQGPQFIFQYYREEENGRGNFPPRFSGLQFPNYSSELNVNALELDDSALYLCASSFGQPYNEQFFGPGTRLTVL.

This clone has a single count. V gene TRBV7-9 combines with J gene TRBJ1-3, with D hard to call. Trimming shortened V by 3 bases and J by 3 bases, and 6 bases separated the two germline ends. CDR3 length: 13 residues. CDR1 and CDR2 from the germline V gene are SEHNR and FQNEAQ (reference sequence). CDR3: CASSFPGGNTIYF. The CDR3 DNA reads as TGTGCCAGCAGCTTCCCAGGTGGAAACACCATATATTTT.

The chain couples TRBV27 to TRBJ2-1; D is perhaps TRBD2 (6 bases). Germline assignment: CDR1 MNHEY and CDR2 SMNVEV (reference sequence). This CDR3 comprises 14 residues. V was trimmed by 6 bases and J by 2 bases, leaving 11 bases between them. CDR3 DNA: TGTGCCAGCAGCCCTAGCGAGACCTACAATGAGCAGTTCTTC. Translated, it gives CASSPSETYNEQFF.

The CDR3 nucleotides read TGCAGCGTTGTGGGGACAGACAGCACAGATACGCAGTATTTT. Its translation is CSVVGTDSTDTQYF. This chain uses TRBV29-1 with TRBJ2-3, with TRBD1 identical over 7 bases. This CDR3 is built from 14 residues. In germline, CDR1 is SQVTM, CDR2 ANQGSEA. The junction had 4 bases not matched to a gene; V was cut back by 4 bases and J by 0 bases.

V is TRBV9 and J is TRBJ2-1; D not certain. The CDR3 totals 11 residues. Looked up from germline, CDR1 is SGDLS and CDR2 is YYNGEE. The V end lost 2 bases, the J end lost 9 bases, and 6 bases lay between the germline ends. The CDR3 here is CASSVTAEQFF. The CDR3 region has the DNA TGTGCCAGCAGCGTGACTGCTGAGCAGTTCTTC.

This chain links TRBV7-6 with TRBJ2-7; D remains ambiguous. Trimming shortened V by 3 bases and J by 2 bases, and 8 bases separated the two germline ends. CDR1 is SGHVS, CDR2 FNYEAQ, per germline. This CDR3 contains 13 residues. DNA of the CDR3: TGTGCCAGCAGCTTTGAAGACACCTACGAGCAGTACTTC. It yields the protein CASSFEDTYEQYF.

The chain carries TRBV27 and TRBJ2-3; D call uncertain. V was trimmed by 5 bases and J by 11 bases, leaving 17 bases between them. Looked up from germline, CDR1 is MNHEY and CDR2 is SMNVEV (reference sequence). This CDR3 contains 13 residues. The CDR3 DNA is TGTGCCAGCAGTACAAGCCTCCTTCTGGGGCAGTATTTT. Encoded protein: CASSTSLLLGQYF.

CDR3 coding DNA: TGCGCCAGCAGTGATTTCGAGCTGGAGACCCAGTACTTC. Translation: CASSDFELETQYF. The chain combines TRBV10-1 with TRBJ2-5; no clear D. V was trimmed by 3 bases and J by 5 bases, leaving 10 bases between them. The CDR3 is 13 residues long. Germline V lookup: CDR1 WNHNN, CDR2 SYGVQD (reference sequence).

The rearrangement joins TRBV6-1 to TRBJ1-6; unclear D gene. In germline, CDR1 is MNHNS, CDR2 SASEGT. V was clipped by 7 bases and J by 11 bases, with 9 bases between them. The CDR3 runs to 11 residues. CDR3 bases: TGTGCCAGCACCTACGGCGCACCCCTCCACTTT. It translates to CASTYGAPLHF.

This clone has only a few counts. This chain joins TRBV27 and TRBJ2-7; TRBD2 matches at 9 bases. This CDR3 comprises 16 residues. The germline V gene has CDR1 MNHEY and CDR2 SMNVEV (reference sequence). Germline trimming cut 6 bases from V and 0 bases from J; bases unmatched to any gene: 9. This chain's CDR3 is CASSASSGALSYEQYF. The DNA for the CDR3 is TGTGCCAGCAGCGCATCTAGCGGGGCTCTCTCCTACGAGCAGTACTTC.

The rearrangement links TRBV6-1 to TRBJ1-5; D not certain. This CDR3 is 15 amino acids long. CDR1 is MNHNS and CDR2 is SASEGT in the germline V gene. V was cut by 6 bases and J by 1 base, with 13 bases left in between. CDR3 bases: TGTGCCAGCAGCGAATGGGCCCCGAGCAATCAGCCCCAGCATTTT. This codes for CASSEWAPSNQPQHF.

For the CDR3, the DNA is TGTGCCACCTCCTTGGGAGGGGGAGAGACCCAGTACTTC. Translating gives CATSLGGGETQYF. The rearrangement uses TRBV6-5 and TRBJ2-5; TRBD2 is a possible D gene (7 bases). CDR3 length equals 13 residues. Trimming took off 10 bases at V and 4 bases at J, with 16 bases between the two ends. Germline CDR1 MNHEY, CDR2 SVGAGI.

The table lists this clone with a count of one. The chain recombines TRBV18 with TRBJ2-1; the D call may be TRBD1 or TRBD2 (6 bases each). The CDR3 contains 15 residues. Trimming shortened V by 0 bases and J by 6 bases, and 12 bases separated the two germline ends. CDR1 and CDR2 (germline): KGHSH, LQKENI. CDR3 DNA sequence: TGTGCCAGCTCACCACCGGAACAGGGAGGCAATGAGCAGTTCTTC. The encoded protein is CASSPPEQGGNEQFF.

J is TRBJ2-2 and V is TRBV7-6; D possibly uses TRBD1 or TRBD2 (5 bases each). CDR3 length: 16 residues. Deletions cut 5 bases from V and 6 bases from J, with 19 bases between. Germline CDR1 is SGHVS and CDR2 is FNYEAQ. The chain's CDR3 is CASSPGPWEGAGELFF. For the CDR3, the DNA is TGTGCCAGCAGCCCGGGACCCTGGGAAGGGGCCGGGGAGCTGTTTTTT.